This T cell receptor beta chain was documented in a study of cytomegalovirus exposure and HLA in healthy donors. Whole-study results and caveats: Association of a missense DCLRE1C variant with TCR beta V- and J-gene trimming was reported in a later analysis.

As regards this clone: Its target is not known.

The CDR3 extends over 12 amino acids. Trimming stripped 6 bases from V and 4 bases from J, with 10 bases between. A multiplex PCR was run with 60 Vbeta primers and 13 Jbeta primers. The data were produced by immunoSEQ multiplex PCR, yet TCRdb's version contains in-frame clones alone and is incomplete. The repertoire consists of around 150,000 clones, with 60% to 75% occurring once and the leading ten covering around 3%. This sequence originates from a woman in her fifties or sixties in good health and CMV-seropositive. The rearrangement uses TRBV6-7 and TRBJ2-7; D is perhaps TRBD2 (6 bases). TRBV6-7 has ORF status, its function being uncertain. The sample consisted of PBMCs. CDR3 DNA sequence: TGTGCCAGCAGAAGACTAGGTTACGAGCAGTACTTC. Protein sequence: CASRRLGYEQYF.